The 8 T cell receptor beta chains below come from one sample, sequenced in a study of chemoradiotherapy in HPV16-positive cancers. TCRdb's copy holds only in-frame clones and misses some; the assay was immunoSEQ multiplex PCR. The profile shows around 7,700 clones, around 74% of them singletons. Sampling was performed from a patient who underwent chemoradiotherapy. The source of these receptors is a human donor with HPV-associated anogenital cancer.

V is TRBV7-9 and J is TRBJ2-1, with 10 bases identical to TRBD1. The CDR3 runs 16 residues. J gave up 4 bases and V 4 bases, and 7 bases lay outside the gene matches. The germline V gene encodes CDR1 SEHNR and CDR2 FQNEAQ (reference sequence). CDR3 region: CASSSLGGQGYNEQFF. CDR3 bases: TGTGCCAGCAGCTCACTTGGGGGACAGGGGTACAATGAGCAGTTCTTC.

This chain joins TRBV18 and TRBJ2-7; 9 bases map to TRBD1. Germline CDR1 and CDR2: KGHSH and LQKENI. This CDR3 has 15 residues. V shed 3 bases and J 6 bases; nucleotides not matched to a gene: 9. The CDR3 DNA reads TGTGCCAGCTCACCCCGGGACAGGGCCCTAGGCGAGCAGTACTTC. This translates into CASSPRDRALGEQYF.

V and J are TRBV11-2 and TRBJ2-3; 8 bases line up with TRBD2. The CDR3 consists of 14 residues. Germline values: CDR1 SGHAT, CDR2 FQNNGV. V trimming: 1 base; J trimming: 5 bases; junction bases outside the gene matches: 2. The DNA of the CDR3 is TGTGCCAGCAGCTTAGGGAGCGGGGGAGATACGCAGTATTTT. It specifies CASSLGSGGDTQYF.

CDR3 nucleotide sequence: TGTGCCAGTTCTCTGACCGGGACAGGGGGCGACGGGCAGTACTTC. Translating it yields CASSLTGTGGDGQYF. This rearrangement joins TRBV19 to TRBJ2-7, with 12 bases that match TRBD1. From germline, CDR1 is LNHDA and CDR2 SQIVND (reference sequence). The trim removed 8 bases at V and 9 bases at J, leaving 14 bases unmatched. This CDR3 contains 15 residues.

CDR3 DNA: TGTGCCAGCAGCTTAGAAGGAAGCACTAATGAAAAACTGTTTTTT. This gives the protein CASSLEGSTNEKLFF. The gene calls are TRBV7-9 and TRBJ1-4; the D is unclear. Germline V CDR1 and CDR2: SEHNR, FQNEAQ (reference sequence). Trimming took 1 base from V and 2 from J, leaving 8 bases between them. This CDR3 is 15 amino acids long. The full variable domain, rest sourced from reference TRBV7-9 and TRBJ1-4, is DTGVSQNPRHKITKRGQNVTFRCDPISEHNRLYWYRQTLGQGPEFLTYFQNEAQLEKSRLLSDRFSAERPKGSFSTLEIQRTEQGDSAMYLCASSLEGSTNEKLFFGSGTQLSVL.

The chain uses TRBV18 and TRBJ2-2; perhaps TRBD1 as D (6 bases). Deletions cut 5 bases from V and 0 bases from J, with 7 bases between. The CDR3 covers 14 residues. Germline CDR1 reads KGHSH; CDR2 reads LQKENI. The CDR3, as DNA: TGTGCCAGCTCAAGGACAGCGAACACCGGGGAGCTGTTTTTT. This encodes CASSRTANTGELFF.

V and J are TRBV5-4 and TRBJ2-4, with 10 positions matching TRBD2. Per germline, CDR1 SGHNT and CDR2 YYREEE (reference sequence). There are 18 residues in the CDR3. J was trimmed by 0 bases and V by 3 bases; bases with no gene match: 9. CDR3 in DNA: TGTGCCAGCAGCTCCGACTTTCTAGCGGGGGTAGCCAAAAACATTCAGTACTTC. Translation: CASSSDFLAGVAKNIQYF.

The V and J genes are TRBV5-1 and TRBJ1-1; D uncertain. The CDR3 consists of 16 residues. Germline V gives CDR1 SGHRS, CDR2 YFSETQ. V lost 3 bases to trimming and J lost 3 bases, with 18 bases between them. The CDR3 spells CASSSHVESVYTEAFF. CDR3 bases: TGCGCCAGCAGCTCGCATGTGGAGAGTGTGTACACTGAAGCTTTCTTT.